The next 3 T cell receptor beta chains were all read from a single sample in a study of Ad26.COV2.S vaccination and SARS-CoV-2 variants. Repertoires were generated with immunoSEQ multiplex PCR, while TCRdb's copy carries only in-frame clones and drops some. Of roughly 500,000 clones listed, 89% are singletons. The treatment here: around 19 received Ad26.COV2.S at low or high dose, single or two shots; several received placebo; per-sample allocation not given. The study sampled participants on day 63 after the first vaccine or placebo injection. The sequencing here drew on peripheral blood, taken in a trial of Ad26.COV2.S vaccine versus placebo. These receptors originate from a person aged 18-65 years who received the Ad26.COV2.S COVID-19 vaccine or a placebo.

The chain couples TRBV21-1 to TRBJ2-1; no check of the table's D call, TRBD1, against the DNA was made. TRBV21-1 is a documented pseudogene. CDR3 length: 15 amino acids. CDR3 protein: CASSKGTGDYNEQFF. In DNA, the CDR3 is TGTGCCAGCAGCAAAGGGACAGGCGACTACAATGAGCAGTTCTTC.

The V call is TRBV5-8, the J call TRBJ1-6; the D is unclear. CDR3 length: 14 residues. V gave up 4 bases and J gave up 7 bases, with 12 bases separating them. The germline V gene has CDR1 SGHTS and CDR2 YDEGEE. This CDR3 reads CASSQGRGNSPLHF. The CDR3 region has the DNA TGTGCCAGCAGCCAAGGACGGGGAAATTCACCCCTCCACTTT.

The chain carries TRBV2 and TRBJ1-2, with 8 bases aligning to TRBD1. J was trimmed by 8 bases and V by 4 bases; bases with no gene match: 6. The CDR3 has 13 residues. CDR1 is SNHLY, CDR2 FYNNEI, per germline. CDR3: CASSGQGALGYTF. Written as DNA, the CDR3 is TGTGCCAGCAGTGGGCAGGGGGCATTGGGCTACACCTTC.